Reported below is one T cell receptor (beta chain). Its antigen is currently not known. No base quality values were provided; no much bigger clone lies one nucleotide off. CD8 naive samples consisted of CD45RO-negative cells that were positively selected for CCR7, yielding a CD45RA+CCR7+ population without TemRA cells. The donors were healthy, HIV-negative adults who had no recently reported acute infections or vaccinations. Only Caucasian adults living in Nashville, Tennessee, USA were represented among the donors. Blood was obtained by leukapheresis, after which PBMCs were separated by Ficoll-Histopaque density gradient centrifugation and cryopreserved in liquid nitrogen vapor phase. Analytical flow cytometry was used to check the purity and quantity of every magnetically sorted T cell population. Genomic DNA was isolated from each sorted fraction and quantified by UV absorbance on a Nanodrop 2000c.

The source of the sample is a study of shared clonotypes between healthy human individuals (TCRdb year 2020). General notes on the study: Two women and a few men aged 18 to 49 years were included in the cohort. For each donor, three plates each were used for CD4 naive and CD4 memory, two plates were used for CD8 naive, and one plate was used for CD8 memory. To increase sequencing depth and limit assay-specific biases, different laboratories used diverse techniques to prepare libraries and sequence TCR repertoires. Per donor, leukapheresis produced somewhere between about 0.8 and 9.5 billion PBMCs. Blood TCR repertoires of five healthy adults were deeply sequenced to estimate repertoire size and the extent of clonotype sharing between individuals.

Summary of the overall study and its limitations: Naive subsets generally had larger estimated clonotype richness than memory subsets. Incomplete sequencing was indicated by rarefaction of sorted-subset datasets, despite the large sequencing depth. Because the study included a small number of donors, the genetic and exposure-history diversity represented was limited. About 5% of naive CD4, 3% to 3.5% of naive CD8, 2.3% of memory CD4, and around 0.4% of memory CD8 clonotypes were shared across several donors. Based on pairwise subsampling, the degree of clonotype sharing among donors was expected to be affected by sequencing depth. Only blood was sampled, and tissue TCR repertoires likely differ from those in blood. Clonotypes shared by all four sorted-subset donors showed higher generation probabilities than non-shared clonotypes.

Using the deep immunoSEQ assay, multiplex PCR amplified TCR CDR3 regions from genomic DNA. Extracted genomic DNA from each cell subset was spread evenly across all wells of several immunoSEQ 96-well plates, with each plate serving as a replicate. For sorted subsets, approximately 190 ng of genomic DNA, equivalent to about 30,000 T cell genomes, went into each replicate PCR. Purified libraries were measured with a Qubit 3.0 fluorometer, size-checked on a Bioanalyzer 2100, and measured again with the KAPA Library Quantification kit. A separate single-read 150-cycle Illumina NextSeq 550 flow cell was used to sequence each immunoSEQ 96-well plate. Concerning the study's data processing: Because the immunoSEQ output held only junctional sequences and lacked quality scores, the filtering could not match the filtering applied to full-length reads. Sequences were annotated with PyIR, a Python wrapper for IgBLAST v1.9, using IMGT germline references to assign V/J genes and CDR3. Any read was removed if the V/J assignment was weak (E-value above 1e-6), the CDR3 was missing, or the read contained stop codons, out-of-frame junctions, or ambiguous translated residues. V3J clonotypes were defined by identical inferred V gene, J gene, and CDR3 amino acid sequence. To compute the percentage overlap between repertoires, the number of shared unique clonotypes was divided by the size of the smaller repertoire. Three approaches were used to assess repertoire richness: RTK rarefaction, the Chao1 estimator, and Recon v2.1 estimates of unobserved clonotypes. For all TCRbeta clonotypes obtained by the gDNA method from a handful of donors, generation probabilities were computed with OLGA. The source is immuneACCESS, and TCRdb retained only in-frame sequences with V and J called. Part of the clones is not carried over; for the studies checked, unresolved V genes explain less than half of this, and the remainder is unexplained. V and J calls and clone size follow that table, whereas D and trimming were derived from the DNA. The sample profile shows about 600,000 clones; around 95% of them were found once. About 0.11% of the sample goes to the ten largest clones.

The CDR3 runs 14 residues from the cysteine to the phenylalanine. Of the read, only the CDR3 DNA is kept; its 42 bases are in frame from base 1. The germline V gene provides CDR1 SNHLY and CDR2 FYNNEI. The junction shows trimming of 6 bases on V and 1 base on J, plus 12 bases between the germline ends. This chain joins TRBV2 to TRBJ1-1, and perhaps TRBD1 as D gene, on 5 matching bases. Sequencing used naive CD8+ T cells sorted from blood. In the paper's terms, the cell subset or site label means: CD45RA+CCR7+. The origin of this receptor is a woman in her thirties in good health. The encoded CDR3 is CASRGGLGNTEAFF. The DNA reads TGTGCCAGCAGGGGGGGGTTGGGGAACACTGAAGCTTTCTTT.